The clone carrying this TCR beta chain was picked up many times. RNA transcripts served as the template for amplifying TCR beta CDR3 regions. A set of HTBI primers served as the primers for a first-round RT-PCR of the TCR CDR3. TCRdb re-analysed the multiplex PCR reads in MiXCR, keeping a single row per CDR3 protein. The repertoire holds 450,000 to 700,000 distinct CDR3 sequences, roughly 50% seen once, with 19% in the top ten. The CDR3 runs 13 residues. Germline CDR1 and CDR2: DFQATT and SNEGSKA (reference sequence). With 3 bases removed from V and 6 bases from J, the gap between germline ends came to 9 bases. The source of the sample is a study of T cells in Graves' hyperthyroidism and ophthalmopathy.

Sequenced sample: peripheral blood or thyroid tissue (not recorded which). This receptor was identified in an adult woman with Graves' disease, either hyperthyroidism or ophthalmopathy (not recorded which). The chain is built from TRBV20-1 and TRBJ1-6, with D possibly being TRBD1 (5 bases). The chain's CDR3 is CSARRQPNSPLHF. CDR3 nucleotide sequence: TGCAGTGCTAGGAGACAGCCTAATTCACCCCTCCACTTT.